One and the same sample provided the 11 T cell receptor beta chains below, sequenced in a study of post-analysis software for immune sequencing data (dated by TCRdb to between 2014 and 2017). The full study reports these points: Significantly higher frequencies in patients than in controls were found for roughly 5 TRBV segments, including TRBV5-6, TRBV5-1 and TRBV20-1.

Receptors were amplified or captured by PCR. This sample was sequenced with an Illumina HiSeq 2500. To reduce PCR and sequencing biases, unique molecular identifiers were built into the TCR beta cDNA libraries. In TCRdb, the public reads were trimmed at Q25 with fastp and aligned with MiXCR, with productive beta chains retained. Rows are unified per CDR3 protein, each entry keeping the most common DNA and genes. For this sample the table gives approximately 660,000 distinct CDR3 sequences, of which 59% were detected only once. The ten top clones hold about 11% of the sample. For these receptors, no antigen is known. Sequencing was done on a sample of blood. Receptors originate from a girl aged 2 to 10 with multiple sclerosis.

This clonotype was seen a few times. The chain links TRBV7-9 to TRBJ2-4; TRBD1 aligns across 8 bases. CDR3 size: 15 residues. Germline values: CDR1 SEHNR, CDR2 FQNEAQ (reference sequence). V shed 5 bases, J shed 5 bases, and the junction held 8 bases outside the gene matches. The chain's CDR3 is CASSPAGGNQNIQYF. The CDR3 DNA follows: TGTGCCAGCAGCCCGGCAGGGGGCAATCAAAACATTCAGTACTTC.

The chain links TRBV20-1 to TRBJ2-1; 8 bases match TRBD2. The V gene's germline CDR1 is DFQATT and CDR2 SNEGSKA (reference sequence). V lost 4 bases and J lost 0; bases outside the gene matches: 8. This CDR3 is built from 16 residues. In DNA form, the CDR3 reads TGCAGTGCTACACCATTAGCGGGGAGCTCCTACAATGAGCAGTTCTTC. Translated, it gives CSATPLAGSSYNEQFF.

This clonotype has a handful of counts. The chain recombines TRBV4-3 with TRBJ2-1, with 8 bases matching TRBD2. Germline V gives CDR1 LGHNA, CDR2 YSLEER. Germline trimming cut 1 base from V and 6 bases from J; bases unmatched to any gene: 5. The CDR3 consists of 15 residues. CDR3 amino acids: CASSQAGGPINEQFF. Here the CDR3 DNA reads TGCGCCAGCAGCCAAGCGGGGGGGCCCATCAATGAGCAGTTCTTC.

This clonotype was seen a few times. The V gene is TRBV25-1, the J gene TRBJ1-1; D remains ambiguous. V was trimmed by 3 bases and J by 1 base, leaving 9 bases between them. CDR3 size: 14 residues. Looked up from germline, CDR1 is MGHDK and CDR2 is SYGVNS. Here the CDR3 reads CASSERRANTEAFF. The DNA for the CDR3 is TGTGCCAGCAGTGAGCGAAGGGCGAACACTGAAGCTTTCTTT.

The CDR3 DNA reads TGTGCCAGCAGTTTATTTGGACAGGGGGCAACTGAAGCTTTCTTT. Translating gives CASSLFGQGATEAFF. The rearrangement links TRBV28 to TRBJ1-1; 11 bases match TRBD1. The V and J ends lost 1 base and 5 bases, in that order; junction bases with no gene match: 3. The germline V gene has CDR1 MDHEN and CDR2 SYDVKM. The CDR3 consists of 15 residues.

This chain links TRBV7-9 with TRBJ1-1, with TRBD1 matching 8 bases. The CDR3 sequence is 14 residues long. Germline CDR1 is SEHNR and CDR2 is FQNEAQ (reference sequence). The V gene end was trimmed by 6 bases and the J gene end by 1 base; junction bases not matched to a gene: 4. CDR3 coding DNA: TGTGCCAGCAGACGAGGACAGGGGAACACTGAAGCTTTCTTT. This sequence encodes CASRRGQGNTEAFF. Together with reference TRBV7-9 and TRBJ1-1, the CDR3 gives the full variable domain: DTGVSQNPRHKITKRGQNVTFRCDPISEHNRLYWYRQTLGQGPEFLTYFQNEAQLEKSRLLSDRFSAERPKGSFSTLEIQRTEQGDSAMYLCASRRGQGNTEAFFGQGTRLTVV.

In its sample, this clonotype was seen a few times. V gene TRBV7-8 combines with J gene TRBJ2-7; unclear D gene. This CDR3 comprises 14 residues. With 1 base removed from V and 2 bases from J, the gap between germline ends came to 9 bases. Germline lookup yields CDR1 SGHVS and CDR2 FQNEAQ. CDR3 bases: TGTGCCAGCAGCTTAGTCCAAGAAACCTACGAGCAGTACTTC. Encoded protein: CASSLVQETYEQYF. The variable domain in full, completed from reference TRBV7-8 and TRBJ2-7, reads GAGVSQSPRYKVAKRGQDVALRCDPISGHVSLFWYQQALGQGPEFLTYFQNEAQLDKSGLPSDRFFAERPEGSVSTLKIQRTQQEDSAVYLCASSLVQETYEQYFGPGTRLTVT.

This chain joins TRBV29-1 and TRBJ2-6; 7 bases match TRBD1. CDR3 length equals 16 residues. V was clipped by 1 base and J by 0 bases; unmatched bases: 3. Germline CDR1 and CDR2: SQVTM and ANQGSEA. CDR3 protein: CSVEATGISGANVLTF. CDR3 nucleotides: TGCAGCGTTGAAGCGACAGGGATCTCTGGGGCCAACGTCCTGACTTTC.

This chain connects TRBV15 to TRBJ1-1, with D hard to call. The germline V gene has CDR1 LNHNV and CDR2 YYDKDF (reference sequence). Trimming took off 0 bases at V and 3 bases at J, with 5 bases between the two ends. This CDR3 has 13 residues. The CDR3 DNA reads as TGTGCCACCAGCAGAGATCCGGACACTGAAGCTTTCTTT. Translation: CATSRDPDTEAFF.

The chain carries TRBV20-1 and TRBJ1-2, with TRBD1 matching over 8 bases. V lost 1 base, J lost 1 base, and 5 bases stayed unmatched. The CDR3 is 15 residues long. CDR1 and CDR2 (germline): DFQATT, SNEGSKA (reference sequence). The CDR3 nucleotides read TGCAGTGCTAGAGTTCAGGGGGCGAATAACTATGGCTACACCTTC. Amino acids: CSARVQGANNYGYTF.

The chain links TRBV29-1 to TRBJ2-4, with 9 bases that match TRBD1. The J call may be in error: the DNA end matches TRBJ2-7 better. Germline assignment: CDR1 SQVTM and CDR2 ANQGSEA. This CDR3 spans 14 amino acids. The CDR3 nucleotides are TGCAGCGTTGAAAAGGACAGGGGCCCCAGCGAGCAGTACTTC. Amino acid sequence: CSVEKDRGPSEQYF.